This TCR beta chain stems from a study of Ad26.COV2.S vaccination and SARS-CoV-2 variants. Treatment meaning: over 15 received Ad26.COV2.S at low or high dose, single or two shots; several received placebo; per-sample allocation not given. Sampling took place 63 days after the first vaccine or placebo injection. Within Boston, the person who donated was an adult of 18-55 years. Built on an Ad26 vector, the vaccine expressed Wuhan-strain SARS-CoV-2 spike. CDR1 is KGHSH and CDR2 is LQKENI in the germline V gene. V gave up 6 bases and J gave up 5 bases, with 18 bases separating them. This CDR3 comprises 15 residues. The assay was immunoSEQ multiplex PCR, and TCRdb's table has in-frame clones only and misses some. Of fewer than 500,000 clones listed, 90% are singletons.

This chain joins TRBV18 and TRBJ2-3; TRBD2 might be the D (5 bases). Here the sequenced sample was peripheral blood, taken in a trial of Ad26.COV2.S vaccine versus placebo. This sequence was found in a person aged 18 to 65 who received the Ad26.COV2.S COVID-19 vaccine or a placebo. DNA for the CDR3: TGTGCCAGCTCTTTGTACCCCCGACGGGGAGATACGCAGTATTTT. Protein product: CASSLYPRRGDTQYF. The full variable domain, with the rest looked up from reference TRBV18 and TRBJ2-3, is NAGVMQNPRHLVRRRGQEARLRCSPMKGHSHVYWYRQLPEEGLKFMVYLQKENIIDESGMPKERFSAEFPKEGPSILRIQQVVRGDSAAYFCASSLYPRRGDTQYFGPGTRLTVL.